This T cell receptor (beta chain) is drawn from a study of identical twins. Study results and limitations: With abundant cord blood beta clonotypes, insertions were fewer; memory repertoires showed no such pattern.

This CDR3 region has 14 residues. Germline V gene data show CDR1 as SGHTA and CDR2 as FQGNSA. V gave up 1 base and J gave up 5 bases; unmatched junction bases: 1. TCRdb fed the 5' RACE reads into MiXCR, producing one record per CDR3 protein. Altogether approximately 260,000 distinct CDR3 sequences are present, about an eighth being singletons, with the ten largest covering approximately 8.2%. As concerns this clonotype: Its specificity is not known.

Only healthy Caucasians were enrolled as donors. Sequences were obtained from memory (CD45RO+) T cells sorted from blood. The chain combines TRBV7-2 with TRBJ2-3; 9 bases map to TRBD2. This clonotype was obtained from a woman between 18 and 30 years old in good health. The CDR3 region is CASSLVAGEDTQYF. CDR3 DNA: TGTGCCAGCAGCTTAGTAGCGGGAGAAGATACGCAGTATTTT.